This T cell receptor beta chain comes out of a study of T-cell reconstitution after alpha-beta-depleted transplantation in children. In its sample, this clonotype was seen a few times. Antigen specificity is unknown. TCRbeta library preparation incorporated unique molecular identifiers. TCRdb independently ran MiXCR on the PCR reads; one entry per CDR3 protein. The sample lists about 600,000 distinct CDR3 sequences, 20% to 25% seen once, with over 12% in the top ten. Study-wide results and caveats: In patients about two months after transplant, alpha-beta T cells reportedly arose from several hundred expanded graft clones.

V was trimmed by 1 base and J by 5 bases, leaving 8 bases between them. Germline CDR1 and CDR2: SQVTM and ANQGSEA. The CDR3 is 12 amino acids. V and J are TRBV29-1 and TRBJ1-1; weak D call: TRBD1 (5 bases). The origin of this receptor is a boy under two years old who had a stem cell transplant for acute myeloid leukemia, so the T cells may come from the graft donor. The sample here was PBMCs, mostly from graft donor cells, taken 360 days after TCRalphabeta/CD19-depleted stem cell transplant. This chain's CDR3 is CSVEAGGTEAFF. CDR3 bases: TGCAGCGTTGAAGCGGGGGGGACTGAAGCTTTCTTT.